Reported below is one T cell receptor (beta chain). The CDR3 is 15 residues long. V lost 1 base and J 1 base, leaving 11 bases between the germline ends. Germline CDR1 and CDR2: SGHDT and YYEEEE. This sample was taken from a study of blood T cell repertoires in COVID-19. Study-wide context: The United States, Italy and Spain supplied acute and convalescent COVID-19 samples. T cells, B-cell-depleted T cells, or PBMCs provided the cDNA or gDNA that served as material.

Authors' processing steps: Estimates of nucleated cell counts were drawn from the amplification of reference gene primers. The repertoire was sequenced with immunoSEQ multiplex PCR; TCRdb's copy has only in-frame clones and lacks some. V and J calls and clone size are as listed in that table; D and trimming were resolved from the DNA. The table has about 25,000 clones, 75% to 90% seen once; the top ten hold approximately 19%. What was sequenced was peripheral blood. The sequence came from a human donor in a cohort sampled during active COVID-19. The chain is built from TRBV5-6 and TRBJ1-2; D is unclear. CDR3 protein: CASSLRDGLNYGYTF. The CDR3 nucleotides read TGTGCCAGCAGCTTGCGCGACGGACTTAACTATGGCTACACCTTC.